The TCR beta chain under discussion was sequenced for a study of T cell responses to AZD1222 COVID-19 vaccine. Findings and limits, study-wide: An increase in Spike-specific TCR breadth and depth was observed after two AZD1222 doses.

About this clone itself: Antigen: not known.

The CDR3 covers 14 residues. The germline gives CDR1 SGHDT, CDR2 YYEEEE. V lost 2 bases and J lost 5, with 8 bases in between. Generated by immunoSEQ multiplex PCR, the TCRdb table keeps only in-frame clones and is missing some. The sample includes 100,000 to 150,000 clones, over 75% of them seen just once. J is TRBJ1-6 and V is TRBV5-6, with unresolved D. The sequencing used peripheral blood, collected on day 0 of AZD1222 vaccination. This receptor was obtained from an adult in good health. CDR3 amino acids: CASSFGPNNSPLHF. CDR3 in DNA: TGTGCCAGCAGCTTCGGCCCGAATAATTCACCCCTCCACTTT.